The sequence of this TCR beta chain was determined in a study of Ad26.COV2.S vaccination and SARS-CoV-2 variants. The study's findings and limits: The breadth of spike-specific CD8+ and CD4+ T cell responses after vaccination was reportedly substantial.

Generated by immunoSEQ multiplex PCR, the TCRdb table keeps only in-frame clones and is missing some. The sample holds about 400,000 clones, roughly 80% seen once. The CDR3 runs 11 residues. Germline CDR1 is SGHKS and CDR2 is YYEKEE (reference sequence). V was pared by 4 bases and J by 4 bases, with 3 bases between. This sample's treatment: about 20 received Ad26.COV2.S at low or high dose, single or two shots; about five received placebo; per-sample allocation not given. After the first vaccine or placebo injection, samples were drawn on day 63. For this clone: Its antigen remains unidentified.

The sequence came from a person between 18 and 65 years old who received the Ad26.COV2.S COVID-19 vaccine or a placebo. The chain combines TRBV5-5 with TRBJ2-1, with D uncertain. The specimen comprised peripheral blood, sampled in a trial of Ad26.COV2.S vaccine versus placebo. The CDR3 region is CASSLYNEQFF. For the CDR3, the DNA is TGTGCCAGCAGCCTATACAATGAGCAGTTCTTC. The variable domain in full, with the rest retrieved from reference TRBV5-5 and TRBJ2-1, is DAGVTQSPTHLIKTRGQQVTLRCSPISGHKSVSWYQQVLGQGPQFIFQYYEKEERGRGNFPDRFSARQFPNYSSELNVNALLLGDSALYLCASSLYNEQFFGPGTRLTVL.